The sequence of this T cell receptor (beta chain) was determined in a study of monozygotic twins with inflammatory bowel disease. Study conclusions and caveats: Patient-to-patient differences in immunosuppressive treatment may have added variability to the repertoires. Patients with IBD had less TCRbeta diversity (inverse Simpson) than their healthy co-twins. No detectable difference in repertoire similarity separated concordant from discordant twins, possibly as a result of limited power.

Concerning this clonotype: Its antigen is as yet unknown.

There are 17 residues in the CDR3. CDR1 and CDR2 from the germline V gene are ENHRY and SYGVKD. Incorporation of UMIs carrying a 6-nucleotide sample barcode was performed by template switching. TCRdb re-called the 5' RACE reads and catalogs CDR3 proteins one per entry, DNA excluded. The sample holds 330,000 or so distinct CDR3 sequences. The gene calls are TRBV10-3 and TRBJ2-2; TCRdb proposes TRBD1, but this gene call is untestable without DNA. The sequenced sample consisted of blood. The sequence derives from a human donor with ulcerative colitis or Crohn's disease, or a healthy co-twin of an affected twin (not recorded which). CDR3 protein: CAISGDGGQGATGELFF.